This TCR beta chain was sequenced in a study of Graves' ophthalmopathy and Graves' hyperthyroidism. V dropped 0 bases and J dropped 3 bases, with 11 bases sitting between them. Looked up from germline, CDR1 is DFQATT and CDR2 is SNEGSKA (reference sequence). The CDR3 extends over 14 amino acids. RNA transcripts yielded amplified TCR beta CDR3 regions. After a first-round RT-PCR with HTBI primers, a second-round multiplex PCR was run. TCRdb reprocessed the multiplex PCR reads via MiXCR and lists one record per CDR3 protein. The data contain about 550,000 distinct CDR3 sequences, just under 40% of them singletons.

This TCR derives from an adult man with Graves' hyperthyroidism. This sequence joins TRBV20-1 and TRBJ1-2, with TRBD1 as a possible D gene (6 bases). Sequenced input: peripheral blood or thyroid tissue (not recorded which). The CDR3 sequence: CSAREKGGDYGYTF. CDR3 nucleotide sequence: TGCAGTGCTAGAGAGAAGGGGGGGGACTATGGCTACACCTTC.